The 7 T cell receptor beta chains presented below share a single source sample, sequenced in a study of cytomegalovirus exposure and HLA in healthy donors. The PCR ran on 60 Vbeta and 13 Jbeta primers. Method: immunoSEQ multiplex PCR; TCRdb's copy keeps in-frame clones and lacks some. Among 160,000 or so clones listed, approximately 80% were seen once. Sequencing was performed on PBMCs. These receptors came from a man between 60 and 75 years old in good health and CMV-seronegative.

The rearrangement joins TRBV19 to TRBJ2-1, with D possibly matching TRBD1 (6 bases). The CDR3 is 15 residues long. Germline V gene lookup returns CDR1 LNHDA and CDR2 SQIVND (reference sequence). Trimming cost V 8 bases and J 2 bases, with 16 bases left between them. The CDR3 loop reads CASHRTGDTYNEQFF. DNA for the CDR3: TGTGCCAGTCACCGAACCGGGGACACCTACAATGAGCAGTTCTTC. The whole variable domain, filled in from reference TRBV19 and TRBJ2-1, reads DGGITQSPKYLFRKEGQNVTLSCEQNLNHDAMYWYRQDPGQGLRLIYYSQIVNDFQKGDIAEGYSVSREKKESFPLTVTSAQKNPTAFYLCASHRTGDTYNEQFFGPGTRLTVL.

The V call is TRBV6-5, the J call TRBJ2-3, with a tentative D call TRBD2 (6 bases). Deletions cut 5 bases from V and 1 base from J, with 13 bases between. There are 15 residues in the CDR3. Per the germline V gene, CDR1 is MNHEY and CDR2 is SVGAGI. This CDR3 is CASSLLGGGTDTQYF. CDR3 nucleotide sequence: TGTGCCAGCAGTCTCCTAGGAGGGGGCACAGATACGCAGTATTTT.

CDR3 residues: CASSPGLAGNSYNEQFF. The CDR3 nucleotides are TGCGCCAGCAGCCCGGGACTAGCGGGAAACTCCTACAATGAGCAGTTCTTC. The chain employs TRBV4-3 and TRBJ2-1; 13 positions agree with TRBD2. The CDR3 totals 17 residues. Germline V gene data show CDR1 as LGHNA and CDR2 as YSLEER. V gave up 4 bases and J gave up 0 bases; unmatched junction bases: 3.

The genes are TRBV29-1 and TRBJ2-7; D perhaps matches TRBD1 (6 bases). This CDR3 spans 12 amino acids. Germline values: CDR1 SQVTM, CDR2 ANQGSEA. The V end was cut by 6 bases, the J end by 2 bases, with 11 bases between. CDR3 in amino acids: CSVGDTTYEQYF. CDR3 sequence (DNA): TGCAGCGTCGGGGACACCACCTACGAGCAGTACTTC.

This chain uses TRBV5-1 with TRBJ1-1, with 10 positions matching TRBD1. The germline V gene encodes CDR1 SGHRS and CDR2 YFSETQ. The CDR3 has 14 residues. Trimming at V came to 4 bases and at J to 5 bases, leaving 5 bases not matched to a gene. The CDR3 region has the DNA TGCGCCAGCAGCAGGGACAGGGGAGGGACTGAAGCTTTCTTT. Translation gives CASSRDRGGTEAFF.

The chain combines TRBV19 with TRBJ1-2; D unresolved. CDR3 length equals 13 residues. V lost 3 bases and J 2 bases, leaving 7 bases between the germline ends. The germline gives CDR1 LNHDA, CDR2 SQIVND (reference sequence). This chain's CDR3 is CASSMRNNYGYTF. CDR3 coding DNA: TGTGCCAGTAGTATGAGGAACAACTATGGCTACACCTTC.

This chain joins TRBV30 and TRBJ2-7; D unresolved. Trimming removed 4 bases at V and 6 bases at J, with 16 bases between. CDR3 length: 13 residues. Germline V gene data show CDR1 as GTSNPN and CDR2 as SVGIG (reference sequence). CDR3 bases: TGTGCCTGGAATGAGGCGAGAACCGGCGAGCAGTACTTC. Its protein is CAWNEARTGEQYF.